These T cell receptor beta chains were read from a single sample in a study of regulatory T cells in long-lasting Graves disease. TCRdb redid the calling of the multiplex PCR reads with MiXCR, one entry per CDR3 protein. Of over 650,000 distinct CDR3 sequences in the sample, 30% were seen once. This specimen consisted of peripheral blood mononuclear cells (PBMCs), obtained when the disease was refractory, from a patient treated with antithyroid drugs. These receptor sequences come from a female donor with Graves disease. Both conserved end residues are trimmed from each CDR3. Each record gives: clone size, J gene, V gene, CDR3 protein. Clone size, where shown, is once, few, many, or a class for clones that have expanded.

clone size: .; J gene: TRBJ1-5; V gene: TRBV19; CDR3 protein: ASRRQGGIQPQH
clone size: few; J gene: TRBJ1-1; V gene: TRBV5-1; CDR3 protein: ASSLERLGTEAF
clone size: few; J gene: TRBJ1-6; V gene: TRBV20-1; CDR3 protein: SARSGQGGGIMDSPLH
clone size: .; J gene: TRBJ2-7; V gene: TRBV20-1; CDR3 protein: SASLGVTSYEQY
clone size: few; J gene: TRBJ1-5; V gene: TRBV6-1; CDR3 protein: ASAQNSNQPQH
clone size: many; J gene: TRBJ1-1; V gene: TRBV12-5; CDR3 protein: ASGSYTNTEAF
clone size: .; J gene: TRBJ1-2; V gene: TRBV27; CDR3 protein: ASGQRRGYGYT
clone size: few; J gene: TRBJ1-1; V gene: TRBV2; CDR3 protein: ASSEVRVTEAF
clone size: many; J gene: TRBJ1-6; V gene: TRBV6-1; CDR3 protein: ASSLQAFRSLH
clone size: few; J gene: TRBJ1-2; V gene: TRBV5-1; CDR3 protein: ASSLADRFYGYT
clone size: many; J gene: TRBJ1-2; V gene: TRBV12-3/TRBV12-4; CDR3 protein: ASRTGDSGYT
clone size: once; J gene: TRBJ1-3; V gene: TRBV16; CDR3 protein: ASSQWARGTRNTIY
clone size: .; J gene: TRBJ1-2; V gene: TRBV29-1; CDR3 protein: SARVGFSNYGYT
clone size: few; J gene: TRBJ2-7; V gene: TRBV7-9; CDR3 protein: ASTPGVSESYEQY
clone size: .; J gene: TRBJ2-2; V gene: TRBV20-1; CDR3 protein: SAGAGIDTGELF
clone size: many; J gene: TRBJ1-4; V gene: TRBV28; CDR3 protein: ASSLGVPGSVNEKLF
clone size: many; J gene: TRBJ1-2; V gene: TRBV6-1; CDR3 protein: ASCCGGEGGYT
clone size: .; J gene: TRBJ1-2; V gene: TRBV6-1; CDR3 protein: ASRSNRGRSGDGYT
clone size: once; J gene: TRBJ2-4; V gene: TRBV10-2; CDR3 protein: ASRAGFDIQY
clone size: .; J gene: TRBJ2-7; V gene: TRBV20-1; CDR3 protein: SAGGDRFYEQY
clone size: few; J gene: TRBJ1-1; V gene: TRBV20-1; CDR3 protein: SAQIMNTEAF
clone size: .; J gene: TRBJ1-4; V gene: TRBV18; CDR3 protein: ASSPPARAGEKLF
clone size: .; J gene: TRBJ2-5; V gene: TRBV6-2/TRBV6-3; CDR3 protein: ASMGQLYQETQY
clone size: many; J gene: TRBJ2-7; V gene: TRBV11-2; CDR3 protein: ASSPWTASYEQY
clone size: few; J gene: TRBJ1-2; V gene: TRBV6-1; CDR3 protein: ATDRAQGYGYT
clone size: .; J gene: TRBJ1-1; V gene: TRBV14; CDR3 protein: ASSQTGEAEAF
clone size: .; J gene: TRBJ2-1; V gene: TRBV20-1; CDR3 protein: SARLAGGLNEQF
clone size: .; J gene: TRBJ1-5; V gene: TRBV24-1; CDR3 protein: ATSDPGQGAADGQPQH
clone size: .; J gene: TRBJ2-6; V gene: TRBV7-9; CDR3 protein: ASSRNGGQLEGGANVLT
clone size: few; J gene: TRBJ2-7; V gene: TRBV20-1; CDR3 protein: SATPTSGNEGYEQY
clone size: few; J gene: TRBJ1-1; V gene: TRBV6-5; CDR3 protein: ASSYSRGSSEAF
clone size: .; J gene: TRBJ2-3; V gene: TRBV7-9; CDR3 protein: ASSLASGNADTQY
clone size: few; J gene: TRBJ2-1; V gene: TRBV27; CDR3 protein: ASSDNYNEQF
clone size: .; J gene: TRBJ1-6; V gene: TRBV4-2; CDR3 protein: ASSQDPLDSWVSPLH
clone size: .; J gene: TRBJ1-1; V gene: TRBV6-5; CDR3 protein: ASSYIGGGEAF
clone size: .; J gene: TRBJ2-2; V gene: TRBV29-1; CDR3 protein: SVGAGYTGELF
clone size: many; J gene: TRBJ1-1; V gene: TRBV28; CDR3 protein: ASSPPGQSLMNTEAF
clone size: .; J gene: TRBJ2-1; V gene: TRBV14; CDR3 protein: ASSSSHRSYNEQF
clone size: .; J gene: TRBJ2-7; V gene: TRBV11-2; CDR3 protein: ASSLAAGRAWNEQY
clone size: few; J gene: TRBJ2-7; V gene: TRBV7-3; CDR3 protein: ASSHGGEQY
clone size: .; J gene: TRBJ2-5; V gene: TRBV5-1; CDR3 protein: ASAGLAGAPQETQY
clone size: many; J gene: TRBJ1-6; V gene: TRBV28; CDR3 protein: ASSFSDLGNSPLH